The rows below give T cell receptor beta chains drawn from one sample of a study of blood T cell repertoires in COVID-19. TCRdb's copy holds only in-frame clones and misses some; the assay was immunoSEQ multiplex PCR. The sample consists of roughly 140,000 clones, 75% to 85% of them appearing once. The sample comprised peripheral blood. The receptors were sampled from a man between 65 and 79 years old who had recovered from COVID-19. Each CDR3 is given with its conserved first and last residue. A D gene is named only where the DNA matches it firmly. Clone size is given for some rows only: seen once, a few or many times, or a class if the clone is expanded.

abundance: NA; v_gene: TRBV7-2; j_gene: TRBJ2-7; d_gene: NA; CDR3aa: CASNLAPTASEQYF; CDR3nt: TGTGCCAGCAACCTAGCCCCGACAGCTTCCGAGCAGTACTTC
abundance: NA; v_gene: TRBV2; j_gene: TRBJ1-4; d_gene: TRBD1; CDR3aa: CASTQGVGEKLFF; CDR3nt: TGTGCCAGCACACAGGGGGTCGGTGAAAAACTGTTTTTT
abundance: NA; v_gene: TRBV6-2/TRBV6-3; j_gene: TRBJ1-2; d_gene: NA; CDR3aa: CASSYYQGGGYTF; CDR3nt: TGTGCCAGCAGTTACTACCAAGGAGGTGGCTACACCTTC
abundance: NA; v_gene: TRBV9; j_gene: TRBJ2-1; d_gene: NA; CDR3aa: CASSVGGLSYNEQFF; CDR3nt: TGTGCCAGCAGCGTTGGAGGCCTCTCCTACAATGAGCAGTTCTTC
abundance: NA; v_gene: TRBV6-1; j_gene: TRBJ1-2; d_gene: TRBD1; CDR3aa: CASSDRPTGYGYTF; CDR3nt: TGTGCCAGCAGTGACCGCCCGACAGGGTATGGCTACACCTTC
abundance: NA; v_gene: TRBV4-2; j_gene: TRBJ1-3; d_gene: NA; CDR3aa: CASSPEDGGNTIYF; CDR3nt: TGTGCCAGCAGCCCGGAGGATGGAGGAAACACCATATATTTT
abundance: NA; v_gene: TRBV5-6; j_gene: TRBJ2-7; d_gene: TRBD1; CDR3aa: CASISGRGLTYEQYF; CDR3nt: TGTGCCAGCATCTCCGGCAGGGGGCTCACCTACGAGCAGTACTTC
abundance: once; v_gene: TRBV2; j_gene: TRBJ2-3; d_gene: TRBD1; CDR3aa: CASSVSPGQGGTDTQYF; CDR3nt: TGTGCCAGCAGTGTCAGTCCCGGACAGGGCGGCACAGATACGCAGTATTTT
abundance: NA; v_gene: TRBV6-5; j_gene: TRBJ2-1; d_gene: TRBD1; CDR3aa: CASSYSGQGEFF; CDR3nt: TGTGCCAGCAGTTACTCAGGACAGGGGGAGTTCTTC
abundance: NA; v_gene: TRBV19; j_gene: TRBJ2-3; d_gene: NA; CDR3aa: CASSKLEGIAQYF; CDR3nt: TGTGCCAGTAGCAAACTGGAGGGAATTGCGCAGTATTTT
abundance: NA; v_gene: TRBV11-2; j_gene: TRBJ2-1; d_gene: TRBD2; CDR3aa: CASSARLAGAYNEQFF; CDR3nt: TGTGCCAGCAGCGCTCGACTAGCGGGAGCTTACAATGAGCAGTTCTTC
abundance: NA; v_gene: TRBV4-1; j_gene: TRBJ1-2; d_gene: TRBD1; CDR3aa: CASSPGGRGSREGYTF; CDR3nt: TGCGCCAGCAGCCCAGGGGGCAGGGGGTCTCGTGAAGGCTACACCTTC
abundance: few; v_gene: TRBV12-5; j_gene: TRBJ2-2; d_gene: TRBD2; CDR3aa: CASGPSGRRSGELFF; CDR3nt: TGTGCTAGTGGACCGAGCGGGAGACGGAGCGGGGAGCTGTTTTTT
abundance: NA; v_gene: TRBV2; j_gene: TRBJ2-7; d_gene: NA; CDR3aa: CASSGAGQSCHF; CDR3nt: TGTGCCAGCAGTGGAGCAGGACAGTCTTGCCACTTC
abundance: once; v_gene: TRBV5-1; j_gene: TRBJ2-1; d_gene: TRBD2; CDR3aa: CASSVTSGRVNNEQFF; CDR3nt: TGCGCCAGCAGCGTGACTAGCGGGAGGGTGAACAATGAGCAGTTCTTC
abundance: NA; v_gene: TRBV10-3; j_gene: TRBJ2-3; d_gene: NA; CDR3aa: CAIRAREASWDTQYF; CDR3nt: TGTGCCATCAGGGCTCGGGAAGCTAGTTGGGATACGCAGTATTTT
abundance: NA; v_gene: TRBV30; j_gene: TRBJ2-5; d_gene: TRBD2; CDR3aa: CAWSGTSGDTRTQYF; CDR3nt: TGTGCCTGGAGTGGGACTAGCGGGGATACGAGGACCCAGTACTTC
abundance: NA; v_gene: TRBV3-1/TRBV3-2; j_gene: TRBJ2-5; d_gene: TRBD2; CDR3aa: CASSPGLAYETQYF; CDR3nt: TGTGCCAGCAGCCCTGGACTAGCGTACGAGACCCAGTACTTC
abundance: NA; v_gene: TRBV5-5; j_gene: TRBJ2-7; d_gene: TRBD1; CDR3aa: CASSGSGGVHYEQYF; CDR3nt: TGTGCCAGCAGCGGCTCAGGGGGCGTTCATTATGAGCAGTACTTC
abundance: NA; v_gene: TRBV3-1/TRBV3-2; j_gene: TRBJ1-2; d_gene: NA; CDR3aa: CASSQVGLHYGYTF; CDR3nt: TGTGCCAGCAGCCAAGTGGGGCTCCACTACGGCTACACCTTC
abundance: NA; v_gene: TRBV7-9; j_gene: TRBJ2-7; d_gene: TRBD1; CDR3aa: CASSLGGDRVEQYF; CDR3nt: TGTGCCAGCAGCTTAGGGGGTGACAGGGTCGAGCAGTACTTC
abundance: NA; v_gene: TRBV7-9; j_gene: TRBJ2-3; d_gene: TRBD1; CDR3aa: CASSQNRGPDTQYF; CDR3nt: TGTGCCAGCAGCCAAAACAGGGGCCCCGATACGCAGTATTTT
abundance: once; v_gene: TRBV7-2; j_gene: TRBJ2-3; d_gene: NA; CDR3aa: CASSSYTDTQYF; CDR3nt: TGTGCCAGCAGCTCGTACACAGATACGCAGTATTTT
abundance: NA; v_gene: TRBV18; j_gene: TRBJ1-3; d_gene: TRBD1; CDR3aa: CASSEGQGHSGNTIYF; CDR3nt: TGTGCCAGCTCAGAGGGACAGGGACACTCTGGAAACACCATATATTTT
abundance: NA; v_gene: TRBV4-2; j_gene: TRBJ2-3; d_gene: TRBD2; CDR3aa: CASSQEGGADTQYF; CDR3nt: TGTGCCAGCAGCCAAGAGGGGGGGGCAGATACGCAGTATTTT
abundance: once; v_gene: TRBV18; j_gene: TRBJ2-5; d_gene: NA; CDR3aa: CASSPSPQGWAASTQETQYF; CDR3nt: TGTGCCAGCTCACCAAGTCCCCAGGGCTGGGCGGCTTCTACGCAAGAGACCCAGTACTTC
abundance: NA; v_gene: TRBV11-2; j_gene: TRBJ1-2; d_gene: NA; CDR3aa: CASSPDSRSILYGYTF; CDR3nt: TGTGCCAGCAGCCCGGACAGCCGCTCGATTCTCTATGGCTACACCTTC
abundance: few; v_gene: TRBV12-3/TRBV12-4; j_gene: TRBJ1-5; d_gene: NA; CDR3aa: CASSLVFDQPQHF; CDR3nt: TGTGCCAGCAGTTTAGTTTTCGATCAGCCCCAGCATTTT
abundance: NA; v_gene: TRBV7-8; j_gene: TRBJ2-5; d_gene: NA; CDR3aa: CATEQESRETQYF; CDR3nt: TGTGCCACGGAACAGGAAAGTAGGGAGACCCAGTACTTC
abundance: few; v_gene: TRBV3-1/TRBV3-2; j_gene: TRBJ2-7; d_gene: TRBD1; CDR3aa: CASSQTPRDSYEQYF; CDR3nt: TGTGCCAGCAGCCAAACGCCCCGGGACAGTTACGAGCAGTACTTC
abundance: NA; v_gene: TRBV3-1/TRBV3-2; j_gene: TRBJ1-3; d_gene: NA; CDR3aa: CASSRGGGSGNTIYF; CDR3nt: TGTGCCAGCAGCCGGGGGGGAGGCTCTGGAAACACCATATATTTT
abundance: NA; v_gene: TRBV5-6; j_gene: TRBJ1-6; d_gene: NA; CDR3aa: CASSPVGAAPRSPLHF; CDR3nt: TGTGCCAGCAGCCCAGTTGGGGCCGCACCTCGATCACCCCTCCACTTT
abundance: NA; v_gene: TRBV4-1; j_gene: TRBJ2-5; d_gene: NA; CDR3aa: CASSQSEGGQETQYF; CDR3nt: TGCGCCAGCAGCCAAAGTGAGGGGGGGCAGGAGACCCAGTACTTC
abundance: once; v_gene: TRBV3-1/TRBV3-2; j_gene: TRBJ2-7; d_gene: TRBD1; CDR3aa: CASSQGQPRPSRSSYEQYF; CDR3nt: TGTGCCAGCAGCCAGGGACAGCCAAGACCCTCTAGGAGCTCCTACGAGCAGTACTTC
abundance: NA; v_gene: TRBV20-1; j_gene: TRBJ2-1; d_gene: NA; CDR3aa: CSASRLGEWSYNEQFF; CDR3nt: TGCAGTGCTAGTCGACTCGGAGAGTGGTCTTACAATGAGCAGTTCTTC
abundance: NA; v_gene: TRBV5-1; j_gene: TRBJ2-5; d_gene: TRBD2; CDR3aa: CASSFGGSGQETQYF; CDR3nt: TGCGCCAGCAGCTTTGGCGGGAGTGGACAAGAGACCCAGTACTTC
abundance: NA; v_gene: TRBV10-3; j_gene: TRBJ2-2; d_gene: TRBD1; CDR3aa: CAIRTGGAGTGELFF; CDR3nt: TGTGCCATCAGGACAGGGGGCGCGGGTACCGGGGAGCTGTTTTTT
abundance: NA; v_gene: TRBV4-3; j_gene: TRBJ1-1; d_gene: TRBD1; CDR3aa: CASSQTGSMNTEAFF; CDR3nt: TGCGCCAGCAGCCAGACAGGGAGCATGAACACTGAAGCTTTCTTT
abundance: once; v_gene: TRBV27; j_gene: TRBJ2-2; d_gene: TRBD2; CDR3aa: CASSLAGGPNTGELFF; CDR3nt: TGTGCCAGCAGTCTAGCGGGAGGGCCGAACACCGGGGAGCTGTTTTTT
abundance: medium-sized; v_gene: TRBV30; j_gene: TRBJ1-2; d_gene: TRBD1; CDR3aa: CAWSVGTGVMGPYTF; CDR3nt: TGTGCCTGGAGTGTAGGGACAGGGGTTATGGGTCCCTACACCTTC
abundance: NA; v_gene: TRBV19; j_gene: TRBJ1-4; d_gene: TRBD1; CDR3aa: CASRTDRAKGEKLFF; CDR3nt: TGTGCCAGTAGGACCGACAGGGCGAAAGGGGAAAAACTGTTTTTT
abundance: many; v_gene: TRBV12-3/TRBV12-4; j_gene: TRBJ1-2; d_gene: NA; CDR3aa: CASSLGQYYGYTF; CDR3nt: TGTGCCAGCAGTTTAGGCCAGTACTACGGCTACACCTTC